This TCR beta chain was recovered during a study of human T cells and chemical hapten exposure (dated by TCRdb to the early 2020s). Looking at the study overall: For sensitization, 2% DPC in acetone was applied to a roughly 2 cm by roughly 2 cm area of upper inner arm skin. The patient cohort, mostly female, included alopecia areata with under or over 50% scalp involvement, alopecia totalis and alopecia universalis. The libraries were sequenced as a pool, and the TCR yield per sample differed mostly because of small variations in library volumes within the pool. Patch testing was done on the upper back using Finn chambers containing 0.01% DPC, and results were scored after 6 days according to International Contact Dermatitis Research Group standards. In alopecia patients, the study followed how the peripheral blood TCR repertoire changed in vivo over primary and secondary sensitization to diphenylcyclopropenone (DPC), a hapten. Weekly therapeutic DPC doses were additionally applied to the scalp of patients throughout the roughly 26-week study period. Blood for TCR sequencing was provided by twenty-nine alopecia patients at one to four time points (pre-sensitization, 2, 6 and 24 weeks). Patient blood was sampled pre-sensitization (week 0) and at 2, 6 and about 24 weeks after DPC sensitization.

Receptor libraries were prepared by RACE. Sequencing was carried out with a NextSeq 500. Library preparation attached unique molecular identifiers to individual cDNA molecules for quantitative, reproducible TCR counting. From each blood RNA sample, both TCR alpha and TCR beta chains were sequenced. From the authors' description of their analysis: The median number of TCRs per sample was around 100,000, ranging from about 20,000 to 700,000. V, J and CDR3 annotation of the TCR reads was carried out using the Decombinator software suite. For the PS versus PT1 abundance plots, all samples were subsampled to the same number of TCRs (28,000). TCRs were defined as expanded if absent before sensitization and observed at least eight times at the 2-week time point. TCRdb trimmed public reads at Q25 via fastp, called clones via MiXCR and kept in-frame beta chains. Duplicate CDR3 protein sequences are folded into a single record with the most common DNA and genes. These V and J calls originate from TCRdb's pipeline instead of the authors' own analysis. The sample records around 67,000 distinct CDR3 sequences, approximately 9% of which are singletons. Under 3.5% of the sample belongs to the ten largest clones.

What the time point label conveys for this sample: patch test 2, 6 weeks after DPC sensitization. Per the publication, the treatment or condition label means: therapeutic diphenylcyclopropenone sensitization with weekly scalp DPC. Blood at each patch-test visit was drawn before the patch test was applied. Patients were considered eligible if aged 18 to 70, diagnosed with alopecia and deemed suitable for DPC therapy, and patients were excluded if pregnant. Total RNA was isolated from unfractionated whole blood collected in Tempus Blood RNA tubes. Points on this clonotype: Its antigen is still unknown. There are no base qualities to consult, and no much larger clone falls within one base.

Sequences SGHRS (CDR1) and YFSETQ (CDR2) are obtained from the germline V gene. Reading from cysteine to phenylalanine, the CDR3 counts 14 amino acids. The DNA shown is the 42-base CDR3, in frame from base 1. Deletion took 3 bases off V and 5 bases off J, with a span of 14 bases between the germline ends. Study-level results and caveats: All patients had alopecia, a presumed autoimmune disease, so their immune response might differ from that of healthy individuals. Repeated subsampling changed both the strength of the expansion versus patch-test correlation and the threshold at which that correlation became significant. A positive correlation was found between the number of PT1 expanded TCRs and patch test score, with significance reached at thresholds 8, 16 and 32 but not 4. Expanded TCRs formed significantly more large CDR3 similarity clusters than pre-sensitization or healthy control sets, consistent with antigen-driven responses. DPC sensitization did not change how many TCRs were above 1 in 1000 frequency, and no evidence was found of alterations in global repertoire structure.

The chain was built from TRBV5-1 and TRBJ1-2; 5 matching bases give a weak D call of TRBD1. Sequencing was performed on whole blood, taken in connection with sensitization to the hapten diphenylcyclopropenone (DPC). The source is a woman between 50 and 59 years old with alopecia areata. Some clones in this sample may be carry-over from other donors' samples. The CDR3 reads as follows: CASSSTGTEYGYTF. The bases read TGCGCCAGCAGCTCAACCGGGACGGAATATGGCTACACCTTC.